This T cell receptor beta chain originates from a study of blood T cell repertoires in COVID-19. Overall study context: Italy, Spain and the United States were the sources of the convalescent and acute COVID-19 samples. From T cells, B-cell-depleted T cells, or PBMCs came the material, which was cDNA or gDNA.

This CDR3 contains 15 residues. With 5 bases removed from V and 7 bases from J, the gap between germline ends came to 21 bases. Germline CDR1 is SGHVS and CDR2 is FQNEAQ. Original methodology: How many nucleated cells were present was estimated from reference gene primer amplification. The assay was immunoSEQ multiplex PCR, and TCRdb's table has in-frame clones only and misses some. That table furnishes V, J and clone size, whereas the DNA furnished D and trimming. The sample records about 260,000 clones, roughly 85% being singletons. The receptor was derived from a human donor in a cohort sampled during active COVID-19. The sequencing sample was made of peripheral blood. The J gene is TRBJ2-7, the V gene TRBV7-8; maybe TRBD1 (6 bases). The CDR3 nucleotides are TGTGCCAGCAGCGCTAACAGGGCCCTTACGGATGAGCAGTACTTC. Translating it yields CASSANRALTDEQYF. Complete variable domain (other parts from reference TRBV7-8 and TRBJ2-7): GAGVSQSPRYKVAKRGQDVALRCDPISGHVSLFWYQQALGQGPEFLTYFQNEAQLDKSGLPSDRFFAERPEGSVSTLKIQRTQQEDSAVYLCASSANRALTDEQYFGPGTRLTVT.